The 24 T cell receptor beta chains below were found in one sample sequenced in a study of OX40 agonist ivuxolimab in advanced cancers. The table came from immunoSEQ multiplex PCR; TCRdb's copy has only in-frame clones and leaves some out. The sample shows 54,000 or so clones, 80% of them seen only once. The specimen comprised CD4+ or CD8+ T cells sorted from blood, sampled in a trial of the OX40 agonist ivuxolimab. All receptors come from an adult with an advanced solid tumor such as melanoma, head and neck, liver or kidney cancer.

This clone was observed a single time. The chain recombines TRBV11-2 with TRBJ2-1, with D perhaps TRBD1 or TRBD2 (5 bases each). V lost 3 bases, J lost 14 bases, and 17 bases lay in between. The germline V gene encodes CDR1 SGHAT and CDR2 FQNNGV. The CDR3 is 13 amino acids. CDR3 loop: CASSLDRDRFEFF. The CDR3, as DNA: TGTGCCAGCAGCTTGGACCGGGACCGTTTTGAGTTCTTC.

The J gene is TRBJ1-2, the V gene TRBV7-2; D remains unclear. This CDR3 is built from 14 residues. The V and J ends lost 3 bases and 8 bases respectively, with 16 bases between them. The germline CDR1 and CDR2 sequences are SGHTA and FQGNSA. CDR3 in amino acids: CASSLSTSRRGYTF. The CDR3 DNA sequence: TGTGCCAGCAGCTTGTCGACATCACGACGGGGCTACACCTTC.

The J gene is TRBJ1-1, the V gene TRBV11-2, with D perhaps TRBD1 (6 bases). Germline V CDR1 and CDR2: SGHAT, FQNNGV. The CDR3 runs to 15 residues. Trimming took 4 bases from V and 5 from J, leaving 17 bases between them. Here the CDR3 DNA reads TGTGCCAGCAGCTCCTCGACTATAAGGGGGACTGAAGCTTTCTTT. This sequence encodes CASSSSTIRGTEAFF.

The chain employs TRBV28 and TRBJ2-5, with 7 bases lining up with TRBD2. Germline V CDR1 and CDR2: MDHEN, SYDVKM. The CDR3 consists of 13 residues. The V and J ends lost 4 bases and 5 bases, in that order; junction bases with no gene match: 4. CDR3 DNA sequence: TGTGCCAGCAGTTCTAGCGGTTGGGAGACCCAGTACTTC. Its translation is CASSSSGWETQYF.

CDR3 sequence reads: CATGRGLATNEKLFF. The DNA of the CDR3 is TGTGCCACCGGCAGGGGCCTGGCAACTAATGAAAAACTGTTTTTT. The chain is built from TRBV5-6 and TRBJ1-4; a possible D gene is TRBD1 (6 bases). CDR1 and CDR2 (germline): SGHDT, YYEEEE. The length of the CDR3 is 15 residues. Trimming cost V 9 bases and J 0 bases, with 15 bases left between them.

V gene TRBV5-6 combines with J gene TRBJ2-5; 10 positions agree with TRBD2. Germline CDR1 SGHDT, CDR2 YYEEEE. The ends lost 2 bases at V and 5 bases at J; junction bases unmatched: 3. The length of the CDR3 is 14 residues. The CDR3 here is CASSFSSGGETQYF. The CDR3 DNA is TGTGCCAGCAGCTTTTCTAGCGGGGGTGAGACCCAGTACTTC. The full variable domain, with the rest looked up from reference TRBV5-6 and TRBJ2-5, is DAGVTQSPTHLIKTRGQQVTLRCSPKSGHDTVSWYQQALGQGPQFIFQYYEEEERQRGNFPDRFSGHQFPNYSSELNVNALLLGDSALYLCASSFSSGGETQYFGPGTRLLVL.

This sequence joins TRBV5-1 and TRBJ1-6; the D gene is possibly TRBD1 (5 bases). The CDR3 is 16 amino acids. Per the germline V gene, CDR1 is SGHRS and CDR2 is YFSETQ. V gave up 4 bases and J gave up 6 bases, with 17 bases separating them. CDR3 sequence: CASSPYGGGSNSPLHF. The CDR3 region has the DNA TGCGCCAGCAGCCCCTATGGGGGTGGAAGTAATTCACCCCTCCACTTT.

In this sample, this clone turned up a few times. The gene calls are TRBV5-1 and TRBJ1-2; 8 bases line up with TRBD1. The V gene end was trimmed by 0 bases and the J gene end by 3 bases; junction bases not matched to a gene: 7. The CDR3 runs to 16 residues. The germline V gene has CDR1 SGHRS and CDR2 YFSETQ. The CDR3 coding sequence is TGCGCCAGCAGCTTGGCCCCCTCGACAGGGGACTATGGCTACACCTTC. Amino acids: CASSLAPSTGDYGYTF.

The chain is built from TRBV7-9 and TRBJ2-2; 7 nucleotides align to TRBD1. The CDR3 covers 17 residues. Germline values: CDR1 SEHNR, CDR2 FQNEAQ (reference sequence). V was clipped by 4 bases and J by 4 bases; unmatched bases: 12. The CDR3 spells CASSSIQGTPGTGELFF. CDR3 DNA sequence: TGTGCCAGCAGCTCAATACAGGGGACCCCGGGCACCGGGGAGCTGTTTTTT.

This CDR3 reads CASTGQGNYEQYF. The DNA for the CDR3 is TGTGCCAGCACCGGACAGGGAAACTACGAGCAGTACTTC. This chain links TRBV6-5 with TRBJ2-7; 8 bases map to TRBD1. The CDR3 has 13 residues. V was pared by 7 bases and J by 3 bases, with 5 bases of the junction left unmatched. Germline V gene data show CDR1 as MNHEY and CDR2 as SVGAGI.

Details on this clone: Other DNA sequences in the sample encode the same CDR3. CDR3 DNA sequence: TGCGCCAGCAGCTTACAGGGCTCGAACACTGAAGCTTTCTTT. It translates to CASSLQGSNTEAFF. The V call is TRBV5-1, the J call TRBJ1-1, with D tentatively TRBD1 (6 bases). The CDR3 contains 14 residues. The V end was cut by 2 bases, the J end by 1 base, with 9 bases between. The germline gives CDR1 SGHRS, CDR2 YFSETQ. Combining the CDR3 with reference TRBV5-1 and TRBJ1-1 gives the whole variable domain KAGVTQTPRYLIKTRGQQVTLSCSPISGHRSVSWYQQTPGQGLQFLFEYFSETQRNKGNFPGRFSGRQFSNSRSEMNVSTLELGDSALYLCASSLQGSNTEAFFGQGTRLTVV.

The chain combines TRBV7-9 with TRBJ1-6, with D perhaps TRBD1 (6 bases). V was pared by 4 bases and J by 17 bases, with 21 bases between. Germline V lookup: CDR1 SEHNR, CDR2 FQNEAQ (reference sequence). The CDR3 runs 14 residues. The CDR3 region is CASSSTPDSSSFHF. As DNA, the CDR3 is TGTGCCAGCAGCTCAACCCCGGACAGCTCGAGCTTCCACTTT.

This chain connects TRBV2 to TRBJ1-5, with D tentatively TRBD1 (6 bases). With 6 bases removed from V and 4 bases from J, the gap between germline ends came to 16 bases. The CDR3 is 15 residues long. Germline V gene lookup returns CDR1 SNHLY and CDR2 FYNNEI. CDR3 bases: TGTGCCAGCAGGGCAGGGGAAGTAGGAAATCAGCCCCAGCATTTT. It translates to CASRAGEVGNQPQHF.

The rearrangement joins TRBV30 to TRBJ1-4; the D is unclear. The CDR3 is 14 amino acids. Trimming took off 4 bases at V and 0 bases at J, with 9 bases between the two ends. Germline V gene lookup returns CDR1 GTSNPN and CDR2 SVGIG (reference sequence). The CDR3 here is CAWMPPATNEKLFF. DNA of the CDR3: TGTGCCTGGATGCCCCCGGCAACTAATGAAAAACTGTTTTTT.

The CDR3: CASSLAKGAQGELFF. CDR3 in DNA: TGTGCCAGCAGCTTAGCGAAGGGGGCCCAGGGGGAGCTGTTTTTT. The V gene is TRBV7-2, the J gene TRBJ2-2, with 7 positions matching TRBD1. The J segment lost 8 bases and the V segment lost 0 bases, leaving 6 bases of the junction unmatched. The germline V gene has CDR1 SGHTA and CDR2 FQGNSA. CDR3 length: 15 amino acids.

CDR3 sequence reads: CASSGTSKETQYF. CDR3 nucleotides: TGTGCCAGCAGTGGCACTAGTAAAGAGACCCAGTACTTC. The chain carries TRBV6-5 and TRBJ2-5, with D possibly being TRBD2 (5 bases). The germline V gene encodes CDR1 MNHEY and CDR2 SVGAGI. The length of the CDR3 is 13 residues. The V gene lost 5 bases and the J gene lost 3 bases, with 10 bases spanning the gap.

The chain links TRBV27 to TRBJ2-3; 9 bases match TRBD1. After removal of 3 bases from V and 3 bases from J, the junction contained 1 base not matched to a gene. The germline gives CDR1 MNHEY, CDR2 SMNVEV (reference sequence). The CDR3 length is 14 residues. CDR3 protein: CASSFGTGTDTQYF. The CDR3 bases are TGTGCCAGCAGTTTTGGGACAGGGACAGATACGCAGTATTTT.

This clone was counted ten times or more. The J gene is TRBJ1-5, the V gene TRBV7-2; D uncertain. V shed 0 bases and J shed 1 base, with 7 bases lying between them. The CDR3 has 15 residues. Looked up from germline, CDR1 is SGHTA and CDR2 is FQGNSA. The CDR3 region has the DNA TGTGCCAGCAGCTTAGCTTCCCAGAGCAATCAGCCCCAGCATTTT. Translated: CASSLASQSNQPQHF.

J is TRBJ1-5 and V is TRBV2, with D perhaps TRBD1 (5 bases). This CDR3 is 14 amino acids long. Germline-derived CDR1 and CDR2 are SNHLY and FYNNEI. With 7 bases removed from V and 4 bases from J, the gap between germline ends came to 14 bases. The CDR3 DNA sequence: TGTGCCAGCACCCCCGGGACGGGGAATCAGCCCCAGCATTTT. This sequence encodes CASTPGTGNQPQHF.

The chain is built from TRBV11-2 and TRBJ2-7; D is possibly TRBD2 (6 bases). Germline lookup yields CDR1 SGHAT and CDR2 FQNNGV. The CDR3 has 13 amino acids. The V gene lost 2 bases and the J gene lost 6 bases, with 11 bases spanning the gap. The CDR3 DNA sequence: TGTGCCAGCAGCTTACACGGGGGTCGCGAGCAGTACTTC. Translating gives CASSLHGGREQYF.

The genes are TRBV5-1 and TRBJ2-1; 7 positions match TRBD2. The CDR3 loop spans 17 amino acids. V shed 4 bases, J shed 0 bases, and the junction held 10 bases outside the gene matches. The germline gives CDR1 SGHRS, CDR2 YFSETQ. This CDR3 reads CASSAGTSASSYNEQFF. The CDR3 bases are TGCGCCAGCAGCGCCGGAACTAGCGCTAGCTCCTACAATGAGCAGTTCTTC. Full variable domain (missing parts from reference TRBV5-1 and TRBJ2-1): KAGVTQTPRYLIKTRGQQVTLSCSPISGHRSVSWYQQTPGQGLQFLFEYFSETQRNKGNFPGRFSGRQFSNSRSEMNVSTLELGDSALYLCASSAGTSASSYNEQFFGPGTRLTVL.

The V call is TRBV5-6, the J call TRBJ1-3; tentative D call: TRBD1 (5 bases). The germline V and J ends were trimmed by 0 bases and 7 bases, with 8 bases remaining between them. Germline CDR1 and CDR2: SGHDT and YYEEEE. The CDR3 is made up of 13 amino acids. The CDR3 region is CASSLAGLNTIYF. CDR3 bases: TGTGCCAGCAGCTTGGCAGGGTTGAACACCATATATTTT.

In this sample, this clone turned up once. V and J are TRBV28 and TRBJ1-2; no reliable D call. The CDR3 runs 15 residues. Trimming left V 5 bases short and J 7 bases short, with 20 bases between. Germline-derived CDR1 and CDR2 are MDHEN and SYDVKM. The CDR3 DNA follows: TGTGCCAGCAGTCCCTCCCCGGATCGTTTAACTGGCTACACCTTC. Its protein is CASSPSPDRLTGYTF.

The J gene is TRBJ2-7, the V gene TRBV28; D is perhaps TRBD2 (6 bases). The CDR3 consists of 13 residues. The V gene lost 2 bases and the J gene lost 5 bases, with 10 bases spanning the gap. The germline V gene encodes CDR1 MDHEN and CDR2 SYDVKM. CDR3 DNA sequence: TGTGCCAGCAGTTTAGGAGGGGTGGACGAGCAGTACTTC. This sequence encodes CASSLGGVDEQYF.